The rows below give T cell receptor beta chains drawn from one sample of a study of T cell repertoires in cytomegalovirus infection. Via MiXCR, TCRdb re-called the reads, giving one row per CDR3 protein. The sample records a few hundred thousand distinct CDR3 sequences, more than 8% being singletons. Sample: PBMCs. These receptor sequences come from a human donor in good health (CMV status not recorded). Some clones in this sample may be carry-over from other donors' samples. Both conserved end residues are part of each CDR3. Each record gives: J gene, D gene, V gene, clone size, CDR3 DNA, CDR3 protein. The D gene is left open where the match is weak. Clone size is stated in some rows and not others, as once, few, many or a class when expanded.

J: TRBJ2-6; D: TRBD1; V: TRBV7-2; size: many; DNA: TGTGCCAGCAGCTCCCCTACAGGGGCTGGGGCCAACGTCCTGACTTTC; CDR3: CASSSPTGAGANVLTF
J: TRBJ2-7; D: NA; V: TRBV15; size: NA; DNA: TGTGCCACCAGCAGAGATCGGAAAGGGTTAGGCTCCGAGCAGTACTTC; CDR3: CATSRDRKGLGSEQYF
J: TRBJ1-1; D: NA; V: TRBV5-1; size: many; DNA: TGCGCCAGCAGCTTGTCAGGGATCGCTGAAGCTTTCTTT; CDR3: CASSLSGIAEAFF
J: TRBJ2-5; D: NA; V: TRBV6-2/TRBV6-3; size: few; DNA: TGTGCCAGCAGCCCGAGGGGGTTAGCACAAGAGACCCAGTACTTC; CDR3: CASSPRGLAQETQYF
J: TRBJ1-4; D: TRBD1; V: TRBV7-8; size: many; DNA: TGTGCCAGCAGCCCCTACAGGGGACCGGAAAAACTGTTTTTT; CDR3: CASSPYRGPEKLFF
J: TRBJ2-2; D: TRBD2; V: TRBV11-3; size: NA; DNA: TGTGCCAGCAGCTATGACGGACTAGCGGGGGCCTCCGGGGAGCTGTTTTTT; CDR3: CASSYDGLAGASGELFF
J: TRBJ1-2; D: TRBD1; V: TRBV20-1; size: many; DNA: TGCAGTGCTGTCGGGACAGGGGGAAACTATGGCTACACCTTC; CDR3: CSAVGTGGNYGYTF
J: TRBJ2-7; D: NA; V: TRBV7-9; size: many; DNA: TGTGCCAGCAGCTCAACGACAGGATACCACGAGCAGTACTTC; CDR3: CASSSTTGYHEQYF
J: TRBJ2-7; D: NA; V: TRBV12-3/TRBV12-4; size: NA; DNA: TGTGCCAGCAGAGTTGGGTACGAGCAGTACTTC; CDR3: CASRVGYEQYF
J: TRBJ2-5; D: TRBD2; V: TRBV28; size: many; DNA: TGTGCCAGCAGTTCTTCCGGGACTAGCGAAAGGGAGACCCAGTACTTC; CDR3: CASSSSGTSERETQYF
J: TRBJ2-3; D: TRBD1; V: TRBV18; size: NA; DNA: TGTGCCAGCTCATCGATCGGGACAGGGATAACAGATACGCAGTATTTT; CDR3: CASSSIGTGITDTQYF
J: TRBJ1-2; D: NA; V: TRBV7-2; size: many; DNA: TGTGCCAGCATCCCCCTGGGCCTGGCCTATGGCTACACCTTC; CDR3: CASIPLGLAYGYTF
J: TRBJ1-3; D: NA; V: TRBV7-3; size: many; DNA: TGTGCCAGCCCCCAGCTGACCTTGGAGGGCTCTGGAAACACCATATATTTT; CDR3: CASPQLTLEGSGNTIYF
J: TRBJ2-4; D: NA; V: TRBV7-9; size: many; DNA: TGTGCCAGCGGAGAGACATCGCACAAAAACATTCAGTACTTC; CDR3: CASGETSHKNIQYF
J: TRBJ2-5; D: NA; V: TRBV7-2; size: few; DNA: TGTGCCAGCAGCTGGACACCCGAGGGAGAGACCCAGTACTTC; CDR3: CASSWTPEGETQYF
J: TRBJ2-1; D: NA; V: TRBV30; size: NA; DNA: TGTGCCAGTGACAGGCCCGATGAGCAGTTCTTC; CDR3: CASDRPDEQFF
J: TRBJ2-6; D: NA; V: TRBV13; size: NA; DNA: TGTGCCAGCAGCTTAGGACCCGGGTCCGGGGCCAACGTCCTGACTTTC; CDR3: CASSLGPGSGANVLTF
J: TRBJ2-7; D: NA; V: TRBV7-2; size: many; DNA: TGTGCCAGCAGCTTAAGGGCCAGGGGCGTCGACGAGCAGTACTTC; CDR3: CASSLRARGVDEQYF
J: TRBJ2-1; D: NA; V: TRBV7-2; size: many; DNA: TGTGCCAGCAGCCCCGGACGATCAAATGAGCAGTTCTTC; CDR3: CASSPGRSNEQFF
J: TRBJ1-4; D: TRBD1; V: TRBV7-2; size: many; DNA: TGTGCCAGCAGCATCCGGGACAGGGACGCAAAACTGTTTTTT; CDR3: CASSIRDRDAKLFF
J: TRBJ1-6; D: TRBD1; V: TRBV12-3/TRBV12-4; size: NA; DNA: TGTGCCAGCAGTTTAAGGGTGGGGACAGGGACTTCACCCCTCCACTTT; CDR3: CASSLRVGTGTSPLHF
J: TRBJ2-7; D: NA; V: TRBV7-6; size: few; DNA: TGTGCCAGCAGCCCACTAGGATTGGGTACCTACGAGCAGTACTTC; CDR3: CASSPLGLGTYEQYF
J: TRBJ2-5; D: NA; V: TRBV20-1; size: few; DNA: TGCAGTGCTAGAGATATGTCGATCCTCCAAGAGACCCAGTACTTC; CDR3: CSARDMSILQETQYF
J: TRBJ1-3; D: NA; V: TRBV28; size: few; DNA: TGTGCCAGCAGCACAGCATCTAACGGAAACACCATATATTTT; CDR3: CASSTASNGNTIYF
J: TRBJ2-2; D: TRBD2; V: TRBV19; size: NA; DNA: TGTGCCAGTAGTACACTAGCGGGGGGCTTCACCGGGGAGCTGTTTTTT; CDR3: CASSTLAGGFTGELFF
J: TRBJ2-2; D: TRBD2; V: TRBV19; size: NA; DNA: TGTGCCAGTAGTATCCTAGCGGGAAGGGTCGGGGAGCTGTTTTTT; CDR3: CASSILAGRVGELFF
J: TRBJ1-5; D: NA; V: TRBV30; size: NA; DNA: TGTGCCTGGAGTGACCAGGTGAACCAGCCCCAGCATTTT; CDR3: CAWSDQVNQPQHF
J: TRBJ2-7; D: TRBD2; V: TRBV7-8; size: many; DNA: TGTGCCAGCAGCTTAGGGAGGGTCCTAACTAGCGGAGATCTATACGAGCAGTACTTC; CDR3: CASSLGRVLTSGDLYEQYF
J: TRBJ2-2; D: TRBD2; V: TRBV7-2; size: few; DNA: TGTGCCAGCAGCTTCTGGGGGGGGGGGTTTGCCGGGGAGCTGTTTTTT; CDR3: CASSFWGGGFAGELFF
J: TRBJ2-5; D: NA; V: TRBV19; size: few; DNA: TGTGCCAGTAGTATAGCGGGCAGTTCCCAAGAGACCCAGTACTTC; CDR3: CASSIAGSSQETQYF
J: TRBJ2-5; D: NA; V: TRBV6-6; size: NA; DNA: TGTGCCAGCAGCTCCCGAGGGGCTCCTCAAGAGACCCAGTACTTC; CDR3: CASSSRGAPQETQYF
J: TRBJ2-5; D: TRBD2; V: TRBV10-3; size: few; DNA: TGTGCCATCAGTGTCGGGGTTGTAGCGGGGGCCGATGAGACCCAGTACTTC; CDR3: CAISVGVVAGADETQYF
J: TRBJ2-7; D: TRBD1; V: TRBV5-1; size: NA; DNA: TGCGCCAGCAGACTGGGACAGGCTCATCGCCCCTACGAGCAGTACTTC; CDR3: CASRLGQAHRPYEQYF
J: TRBJ1-1; D: NA; V: TRBV12-3/TRBV12-4; size: NA; DNA: TGTGCCAGCAGTTTCCAGGGGCTACCTTTCTTT; CDR3: CASSFQGLPFF
J: TRBJ2-7; D: TRBD1; V: TRBV11-3; size: many; DNA: TGTGCCAGCAGCTTAAGAGGGACAGGGAGCTACGAGCAGTACTTC; CDR3: CASSLRGTGSYEQYF
J: TRBJ2-7; D: TRBD1; V: TRBV6-8; size: NA; DNA: TGTGCCAGCAGTTACTCACCTAACCCCCGGGACAGGCGCCATGGGGAGCAGTACTTC; CDR3: CASSYSPNPRDRRHGEQYF
J: TRBJ2-2; D: NA; V: TRBV2; size: NA; DNA: TGTGCCAGCAGTGCAAGGGAGAGTTTAGACACCGGGGAGCTGTTTTTT; CDR3: CASSARESLDTGELFF
J: TRBJ1-1; D: NA; V: TRBV7-9; size: NA; DNA: TGTGCCAGCGGGGGGGGGGCCCACTTGGGAAACACTGAAGCTTTCTTT; CDR3: CASGGGAHLGNTEAFF
J: TRBJ2-1; D: NA; V: TRBV7-2; size: many; DNA: TGTGCCAGCAGCACCCCCCCGGGGGGCAGCCCCTACAATGAGCAGTTCTTC; CDR3: CASSTPPGGSPYNEQFF
J: TRBJ1-2; D: NA; V: TRBV2; size: few; DNA: TGTGCCAGCAGTGGTCAACGGGACCTTAACTATGGCTACACCTTC; CDR3: CASSGQRDLNYGYTF
J: TRBJ2-1; D: TRBD2; V: TRBV7-8; size: many; DNA: TGTGCCAGCAGCTTATATGTAGCGGGGTCGAATGAGCAGTTCTTC; CDR3: CASSLYVAGSNEQFF
J: TRBJ1-5; D: NA; V: TRBV12-5; size: few; DNA: TGTGCTAGTGCCCGGACGGAATTGCAGCCCCAGCATTTT; CDR3: CASARTELQPQHF
J: TRBJ1-6; D: NA; V: TRBV18; size: many; DNA: TGTGCCAGCTCCCCACAAAGTGGGTTGGGGGCCTCACCCCTCCACTTT; CDR3: CASSPQSGLGASPLHF
J: TRBJ2-1; D: TRBD2; V: TRBV7-9; size: many; DNA: TGTGCCAGCAGCCCGCAGCTAGCGGGGCCCTACAATGAGCAGTTCTTC; CDR3: CASSPQLAGPYNEQFF
J: TRBJ2-6; D: NA; V: TRBV7-2; size: many; DNA: TGTGCCAGCAGCTTAGTCGGGACTGCATCCGGGGCCAACGTCCTGACTTTC; CDR3: CASSLVGTASGANVLTF
J: TRBJ2-1; D: NA; V: TRBV7-2; size: many; DNA: TGTGCCAGCAGCCCAAATTTAGGCGGCGATGGGCAGTTCTTC; CDR3: CASSPNLGGDGQFF
J: TRBJ2-1; D: NA; V: TRBV19; size: few; DNA: TGTGCCAGTAGTAGGCAGGGATACAATGAGCAGTTCTTC; CDR3: CASSRQGYNEQFF
J: TRBJ2-3; D: NA; V: TRBV25-1; size: once; DNA: TGTGCCAGCAGTGAACCAGGGCGCACAGATACGCAGTATTTT; CDR3: CASSEPGRTDTQYF
J: TRBJ2-6; D: NA; V: TRBV7-2; size: many; DNA: TGTGCCAGCAGCCCCCCGCTAGGGCAGAAAAGCTCTGGGGCCAACGTCCTGACTTTC; CDR3: CASSPPLGQKSSGANVLTF
J: TRBJ2-7; D: NA; V: TRBV7-3; size: many; DNA: TGTGCCAGCAGCTTCTCGGTAGGGACCGACGAGCAGTACTTC; CDR3: CASSFSVGTDEQYF
J: TRBJ2-3; D: NA; V: TRBV6-5; size: NA; DNA: TGTGCCAACAAGGGGGCCCAACGGGGGGGCTGGACAGATACGCAGTATTTT; CDR3: CANKGAQRGGWTDTQYF
J: TRBJ2-3; D: TRBD2; V: TRBV7-8; size: many; DNA: TGTGCCAGCAGCCCCCGCGGGGGTAGCGTTGATACGCAGTATTTT; CDR3: CASSPRGGSVDTQYF
J: TRBJ2-2; D: NA; V: TRBV7-6; size: few; DNA: TGTGCCAGCAGCTCCCGAGACACCGGGGAGCTGTTTTTT; CDR3: CASSSRDTGELFF
J: TRBJ2-1; D: TRBD2; V: TRBV6-6; size: NA; DNA: TGTGCCAGCAGTTACTCCCAGCGGGAGGACGCTTACAATGAGCAGTTCTTC; CDR3: CASSYSQREDAYNEQFF
J: TRBJ2-7; D: TRBD1; V: TRBV6-6; size: NA; DNA: TGTGCCAGCAGGGGGGAGACAGGGGCCAATCGCCGCGAGCAGTACTTC; CDR3: CASRGETGANRREQYF
J: TRBJ2-1; D: TRBD2; V: TRBV3-1; size: few; DNA: TGTGCCAGCAGCCTCATAGGGACTAGCGGTTACAATGAGCAGTTCTTC; CDR3: CASSLIGTSGYNEQFF
J: TRBJ1-1; D: NA; V: TRBV27; size: many; DNA: TGTGCCAGCAAAAAACAGGGGAACACTGAAGCTTTCTTT; CDR3: CASKKQGNTEAFF
J: TRBJ1-1; D: NA; V: TRBV25-1; size: NA; DNA: TGTGCCAGCAGTGACCACCTTGAAGCTTTCTTT; CDR3: CASSDHLEAFF
J: TRBJ1-2; D: NA; V: TRBV25-1; size: few; DNA: TGTGCCAGCAGTACTGGGGCCGGCGGCTACACCTTC; CDR3: CASSTGAGGYTF